These T cell receptor beta chains were read from a single sample in a study of T cell repertoires in cytomegalovirus infection. A single record per CDR3 protein comes from TCRdb applying MiXCR to the reads. The sample carries about 830,000 distinct CDR3 sequences, approximately 32% recorded once. Antigen specificity for these receptors is unknown. The material was cultured CD8+ T cells from PBMCs, obtained from culture after CMV antigen stimulation. The receptors shown here come from a human donor in good health (CMV status not recorded). Some clones in this sample may be carry-over from other donors' samples. The CDR3 runs from the conserved cysteine through the conserved F or W. A D gene is named only where the DNA matches it firmly. Some rows have no size entry. The others give once, few or many, or a class for an expanded clone.

>NA|TRBJ2-3|TRBV28|TRBD1
CASSTSGTGNTQYF
TGTGCCAGCAGTACCTCCGGGACAGGGAATACGCAGTATTTT
>NA|TRBJ2-5|TRBV4-1|TRBD2
CASSQELAGLKEETQYF
TGCGCCAGCAGCCAAGAACTAGCGGGGCTCAAGGAAGAGACCCAGTACTTC
>few|TRBJ1-4|TRBV7-9|NA
CASSHGTGEKLFF
TGTGCCAGCAGCCATGGCACAGGAGAAAAACTGTTTTTT
>NA|TRBJ2-1|TRBV27|NA
CASSPAHDEQFF
TGTGCCAGCAGCCCGGCCCATGATGAGCAGTTCTTC
>many|TRBJ2-1|TRBV7-9|TRBD1
CASSQPRDRGLNEQFF
TGTGCCAGCAGCCAACCGAGGGACAGGGGGCTGAATGAGCAGTTCTTC
>few|TRBJ1-2|TRBV10-3|NA
CAIKRDSLDYGYTF
TGTGCCATCAAACGCGACAGCCTAGACTATGGCTACACCTTC
>many|TRBJ2-2|TRBV7-9|NA
CASSLPAGQFTGELFF
TGTGCCAGCAGCCTACCCGCCGGACAATTTACCGGGGAGCTGTTTTTT
>NA|TRBJ1-3|TRBV7-6|NA
CASRDSRNTIYF
TGTGCCAGCAGAGACAGTCGGAACACCATATATTTT
>NA|TRBJ2-2|TRBV6-5|TRBD2
CASSYSSGATGELFF
TGTGCCAGCAGTTACTCTAGCGGGGCCACCGGGGAGCTGTTTTTT
>NA|TRBJ1-1|TRBV19|NA
CASRNVLNTEAFF
TGTGCCAGTAGGAATGTTCTAAACACTGAAGCTTTCTTT
>NA|TRBJ2-7|TRBV27|TRBD2
CASSTSTYGEGQYF
TGTGCCAGCAGCACCTCCACATACGGGGAGGGGCAGTACTTC
>NA|TRBJ1-4|TRBV12-3/TRBV12-4|TRBD1
CASSTRQGGNEKLFF
TGTGCCAGCAGTACCAGACAGGGGGGGAATGAAAAACTGTTTTTT
>NA|TRBJ1-4|TRBV29-1|NA
CSVVQPATNEKLFF
TGCAGCGTTGTCCAGCCTGCAACTAATGAAAAACTGTTTTTT